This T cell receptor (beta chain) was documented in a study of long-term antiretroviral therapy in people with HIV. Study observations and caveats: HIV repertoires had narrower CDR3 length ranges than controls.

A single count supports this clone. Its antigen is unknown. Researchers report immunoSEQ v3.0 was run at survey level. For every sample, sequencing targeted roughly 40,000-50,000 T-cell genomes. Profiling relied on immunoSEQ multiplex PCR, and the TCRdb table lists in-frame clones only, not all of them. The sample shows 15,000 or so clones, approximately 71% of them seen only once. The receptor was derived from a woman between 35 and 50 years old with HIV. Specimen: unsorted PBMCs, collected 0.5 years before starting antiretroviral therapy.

DNA of the CDR3: TGTGCCAGCAGTGAACCCTTGGCTAGCGGGGTCGCCTACGAGCAGTACTTC. This encodes CASSEPLASGVAYEQYF. J is TRBJ2-7 and V is TRBV6-1, with 9 bases fitting TRBD2. J lost 2 bases, V lost 2 bases, and 10 bases had no gene match. The V gene's germline CDR1 is MNHNS and CDR2 SASEGT. CDR3 size: 17 residues.